These T cell receptor beta chains were read from a single sample in a study of T cells after yellow fever vaccination. One entry per CDR3 protein, called by TCRdb with MiXCR from the 5' RACE reads. The profile shows some 400,000 distinct CDR3 sequences, around a sixth of them singletons. The source was PBMCs, collected before the yellow fever booster vaccination. The source is a man aged 18 to 30 who received the YFV17D yellow fever vaccine. Both conserved end residues are part of each CDR3. A D gene is named only where the DNA matches it firmly. Size values are once, few and many counts, or a class for expanded clones, and some rows have none.

V	size	J	D	DNA	CDR3
TRBV7-2	NA	TRBJ1-4	NA	TGTGCCAGCAGCTTAGTGGGGGGCGCGGCAACTAATGAAAAACTGTTTTTT	CASSLVGGAATNEKLFF
TRBV4-3	NA	TRBJ2-5	NA	TGCGCCAGCAGCCAAGATCGCCTAGAAGGGCAGCTAGAGACCCAGTACTTC	CASSQDRLEGQLETQYF
TRBV11-2	NA	TRBJ2-1	NA	TGTGCCAGCAGCTTAGGATCGCGGGGGACATCCTACAATGAGCAGTTCTTC	CASSLGSRGTSYNEQFF
TRBV7-9	few	TRBJ2-2	TRBD1	TGTGCCAGCAGCACAGGGGGCCGTGAGGAGCTGTTTTTT	CASSTGGREELFF
TRBV7-8	NA	TRBJ2-5	NA	TGTGCCAGCAGCGCCGAGGGGAATCACGGAGCGGTGGCCCAGTACTTC	CASSAEGNHGAVAQYF
TRBV11-3	NA	TRBJ2-5	NA	TGTGCCAGCAGCTCCGGGCCGGGGACGACAGAGACCCAGTACTTC	CASSSGPGTTETQYF
TRBV7-9	NA	TRBJ1-1	NA	TGTGCCAGCAGCCAACAGGGTGTAGGCACTGAAGCTTTCTTT	CASSQQGVGTEAFF
TRBV7-9	few	TRBJ2-1	NA	TGTGCCAGCACTTCACGGAACAATGAGCAGTTCTTC	CASTSRNNEQFF
TRBV11-2	many	TRBJ2-2	TRBD2	TGTGCCAGCAGCTTCGGGGGGGACACCGGGGAGCTGTTTTTT	CASSFGGDTGELFF
TRBV10-2	NA	TRBJ1-1	NA	TGCGCCAGCAGTGAGTCCAGGAAAAGCACTGAAGCTTTCTTT	CASSESRKSTEAFF
TRBV28	many	TRBJ1-5	TRBD1	TGTGCCAGTCGACAGGGGGATCAGCCCCAGCATTTT	CASRQGDQPQHF
TRBV9	NA	TRBJ2-3	TRBD2	TGTGCCAGCACCAGACTAGCGGGGGATACAGATACGCAGTATTTT	CASTRLAGDTDTQYF
TRBV4-2	once	TRBJ1-4	NA	TGTGCCAGCAGCCAAGATGGACCTGCAGGGCAGAATGAAAAACTGTTTTTT	CASSQDGPAGQNEKLFF
TRBV6-2/TRBV6-3	few	TRBJ1-1	TRBD1	TGTGCCAGCAGATCCAAACAGGGGCGGTACAACACTGAAGCTTTCTTT	CASRSKQGRYNTEAFF
TRBV7-6	many	TRBJ2-1	TRBD2	TGTGCCAGCAGCTTATATAGCGGGGGGGACTTTCCTGAGCAGTTCTTC	CASSLYSGGDFPEQFF
TRBV12-3/TRBV12-4	NA	TRBJ2-7	NA	TGTGCCAGCAGTTTCCGCTGGGGGGACGAGCAGTACTTC	CASSFRWGDEQYF
TRBV25-1	many	TRBJ2-3	TRBD1	TGTGCCAGCAGTAAAACCCGGGACAGGGTCACAGATACGCAGTATTTT	CASSKTRDRVTDTQYF
TRBV20-1	few	TRBJ1-2	NA	TGCAGTGCTAGCGGGACATATGGCTACACCTTC	CSASGTYGYTF
TRBV7-2	NA	TRBJ1-1	NA	TGTGCCAGCGGGTCCACTGAAGCTTTCTTT	CASGSTEAFF
TRBV27	NA	TRBJ1-2	NA	TGTGCCAGCAGTCCGAACCCATGGGGGTCTGGCTACACCTTC	CASSPNPWGSGYTF
TRBV6-5	few	TRBJ2-5	NA	TGTGCCAGCAGTTACTCCGGTGTGCTACTCCAAGAGACCCAGTACTTC	CASSYSGVLLQETQYF
TRBV27	few	TRBJ2-1	TRBD1	TGTGCCAGCAGCCGATCACAGGGGAGCTCCTACAATGAGCAGTTCTTC	CASSRSQGSSYNEQFF
TRBV5-1	NA	TRBJ1-5	NA	TGCGCCAGCAGTCCTAGAGGGCTGGACAATCAGCCCCAGCATTTT	CASSPRGLDNQPQHF
TRBV5-4	NA	TRBJ1-1	TRBD1	TGTGCCAGCAGCAGGCTACAGGGGAGGAACACTGAAGCTTTCTTT	CASSRLQGRNTEAFF
TRBV4-3	NA	TRBJ2-2	NA	TGCGCCAGCAGCCAAGATCCCCAGGCCGGGGAGCTGTTTTTT	CASSQDPQAGELFF
TRBV27	many	TRBJ2-3	NA	TGTGCCAGCAGTTTGGGCGGTCATACGCAGTATTTT	CASSLGGHTQYF
TRBV5-1	few	TRBJ2-1	TRBD2	TGCGCCAGCAGCCCGGAAGCGGGGGGGCTTATTAATGAGCAGTTCTTC	CASSPEAGGLINEQFF
TRBV25-1	NA	TRBJ1-2	NA	TGTGCCAGCAGTGAATATGTGGCAGCCAATGGCTACACCTTC	CASSEYVAANGYTF
TRBV7-9	few	TRBJ2-2	NA	TGTGCCAGCAGCTTCACCTCCGTGGGGAACACCGGGGAGCTGTTTTTT	CASSFTSVGNTGELFF
TRBV5-1	NA	TRBJ1-2	NA	TGCGCCAGCAGCGCGACAGTGCTCTATGGCTACACCTTC	CASSATVLYGYTF
TRBV19	many	TRBJ2-1	TRBD2	TGTGCCAGTAGTCAGACTAGCGGGGATTACAATGAGCAGTTCTTC	CASSQTSGDYNEQFF
TRBV12-3/TRBV12-4	few	TRBJ1-2	NA	TGTGCCAGCAGTAACGGTTACTATGGCTACACCTTC	CASSNGYYGYTF